This T cell receptor beta chain was sequenced during a study of identical twins. This clonotype came up many times. The germline CDR1 and CDR2 sequences are MGHDK and SYGVNS. The CDR3 totals 19 residues. V was cut by 5 bases and J by 8 bases, with 32 bases left in between. TCRdb reanalysed the 5' RACE reads using MiXCR and keeps one entry per CDR3 protein. Counted here are 300,000 or so distinct CDR3 sequences, roughly 10% occurring once; the ten biggest clones make up about 7.1%. The data also belong to a second study, concerning yellow fever vaccine responses in identical twins.

Input material: CD8+ T cells sorted from blood. The chain combines TRBV25-1 with TRBJ2-3; a possible D gene is TRBD1 (6 bases). The sequence was collected from a woman younger than 30 in good health. CDR3 region: CASSTSRISEGESGFTQYF. DNA of the CDR3: TGTGCCAGCAGTACCTCACGTATATCTGAGGGGGAATCCGGGTTTACGCAGTATTTT.